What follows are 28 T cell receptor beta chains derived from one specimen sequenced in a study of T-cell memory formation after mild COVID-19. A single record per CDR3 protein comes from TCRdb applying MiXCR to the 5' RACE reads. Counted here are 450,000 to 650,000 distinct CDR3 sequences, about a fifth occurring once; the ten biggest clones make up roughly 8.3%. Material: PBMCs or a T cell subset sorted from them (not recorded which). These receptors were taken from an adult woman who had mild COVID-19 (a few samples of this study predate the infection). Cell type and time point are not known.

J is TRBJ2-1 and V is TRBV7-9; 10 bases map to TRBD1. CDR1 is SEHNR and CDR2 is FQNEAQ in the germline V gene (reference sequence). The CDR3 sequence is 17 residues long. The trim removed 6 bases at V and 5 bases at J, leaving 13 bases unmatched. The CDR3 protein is CASRPRGDRGPHNEQFF. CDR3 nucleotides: TGTGCCAGCAGGCCCCGGGGGGACAGGGGCCCCCACAATGAGCAGTTCTTC.

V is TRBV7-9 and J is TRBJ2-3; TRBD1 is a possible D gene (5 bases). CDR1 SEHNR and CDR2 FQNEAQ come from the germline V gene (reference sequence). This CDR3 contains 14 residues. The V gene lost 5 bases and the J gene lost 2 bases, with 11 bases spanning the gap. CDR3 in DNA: TGTGCCAGCAGCCGTGAACAGGTCACAGATACGCAGTATTTT. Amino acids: CASSREQVTDTQYF.

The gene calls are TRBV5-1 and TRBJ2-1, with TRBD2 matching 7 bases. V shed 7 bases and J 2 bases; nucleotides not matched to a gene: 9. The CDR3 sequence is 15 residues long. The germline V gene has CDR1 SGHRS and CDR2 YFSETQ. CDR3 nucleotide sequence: TGCGCCAGCGGCCCGGGACGGGGGGCCTACAATGAGCAGTTCTTC. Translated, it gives CASGPGRGAYNEQFF.

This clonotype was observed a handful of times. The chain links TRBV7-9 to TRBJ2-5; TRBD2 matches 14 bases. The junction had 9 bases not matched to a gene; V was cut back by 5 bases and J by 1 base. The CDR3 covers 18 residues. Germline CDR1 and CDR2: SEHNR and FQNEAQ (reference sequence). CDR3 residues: CASSVGTSGGIPQETQYF. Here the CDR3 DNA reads TGTGCCAGCAGCGTGGGGACTAGCGGGGGTATACCCCAAGAGACCCAGTACTTC. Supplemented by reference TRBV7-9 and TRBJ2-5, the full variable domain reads DTGVSQNPRHKITKRGQNVTFRCDPISEHNRLYWYRQTLGQGPEFLTYFQNEAQLEKSRLLSDRFSAERPKGSFSTLEIQRTEQGDSAMYLCASSVGTSGGIPQETQYFGPGTRLLVL.

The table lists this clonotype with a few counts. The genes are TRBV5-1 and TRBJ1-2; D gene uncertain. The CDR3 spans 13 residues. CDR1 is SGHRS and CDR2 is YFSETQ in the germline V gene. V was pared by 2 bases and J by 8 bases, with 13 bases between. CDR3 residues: CASSLGTSGGYTF. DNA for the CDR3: TGCGCCAGCAGCTTAGGAACGTCTGGGGGCTACACCTTC. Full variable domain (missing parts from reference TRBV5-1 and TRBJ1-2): KAGVTQTPRYLIKTRGQQVTLSCSPISGHRSVSWYQQTPGQGLQFLFEYFSETQRNKGNFPGRFSGRQFSNSRSEMNVSTLELGDSALYLCASSLGTSGGYTFGSGTRLTVV.

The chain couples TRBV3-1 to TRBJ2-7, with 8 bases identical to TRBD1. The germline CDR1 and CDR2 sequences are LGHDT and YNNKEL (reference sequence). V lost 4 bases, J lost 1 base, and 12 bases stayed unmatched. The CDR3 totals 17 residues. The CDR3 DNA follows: TGTGCCAGCAGCCTCCATATTGGGACAGGCGGTTCCTACGAGCAGTACTTC. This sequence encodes CASSLHIGTGGSYEQYF.

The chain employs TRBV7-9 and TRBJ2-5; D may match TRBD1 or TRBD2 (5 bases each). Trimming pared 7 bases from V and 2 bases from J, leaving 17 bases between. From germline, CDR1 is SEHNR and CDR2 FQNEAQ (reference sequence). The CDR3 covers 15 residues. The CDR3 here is CASIPLGVLQETQYF. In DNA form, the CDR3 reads TGTGCCAGCATCCCCTTGGGGGTCTTACAAGAGACCCAGTACTTC.

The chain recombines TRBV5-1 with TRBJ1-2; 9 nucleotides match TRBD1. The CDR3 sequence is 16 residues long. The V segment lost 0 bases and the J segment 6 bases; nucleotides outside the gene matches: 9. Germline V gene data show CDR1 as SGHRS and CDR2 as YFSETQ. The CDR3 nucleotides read TGCGCCAGCAGCTTGGACCCGGGACAGGGTATTGATGGCTACACCTTC. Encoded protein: CASSLDPGQGIDGYTF.

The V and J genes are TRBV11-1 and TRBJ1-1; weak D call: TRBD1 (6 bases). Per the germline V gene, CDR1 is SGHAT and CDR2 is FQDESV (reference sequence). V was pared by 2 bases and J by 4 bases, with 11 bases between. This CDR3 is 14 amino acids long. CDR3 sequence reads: CASSLRTGITEAFF. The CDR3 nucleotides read TGTGCCAGCAGCTTACGAACAGGGATCACTGAAGCTTTCTTT.

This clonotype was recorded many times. The CDR3 reads CSARDGKGGTYEQYF. Here the CDR3 DNA reads TGCAGTGCTAGAGATGGAAAGGGGGGGACCTACGAGCAGTACTTC. The chain recombines TRBV20-1 with TRBJ2-7; possibly TRBD2 for D (7 bases). Germline V gene lookup returns CDR1 DFQATT and CDR2 SNEGSKA (reference sequence). Trimming stripped 0 bases from V and 2 bases from J, with 14 bases between. CDR3 length: 15 amino acids.

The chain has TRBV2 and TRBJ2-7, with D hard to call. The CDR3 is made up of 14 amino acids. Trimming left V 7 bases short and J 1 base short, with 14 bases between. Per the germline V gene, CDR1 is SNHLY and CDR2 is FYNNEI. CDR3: CASKDIKLSYEQYF. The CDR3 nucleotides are TGTGCCAGCAAAGACATTAAATTATCCTACGAGCAGTACTTC.

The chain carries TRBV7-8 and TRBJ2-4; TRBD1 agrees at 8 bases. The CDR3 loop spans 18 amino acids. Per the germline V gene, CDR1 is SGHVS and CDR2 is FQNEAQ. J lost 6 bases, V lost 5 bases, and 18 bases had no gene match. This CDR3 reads CASSPSETGVYRGNIQYF. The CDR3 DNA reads TGTGCCAGCAGCCCGTCCGAGACAGGGGTTTACCGGGGAAACATTCAGTACTTC. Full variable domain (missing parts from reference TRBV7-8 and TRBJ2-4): GAGVSQSPRYKVAKRGQDVALRCDPISGHVSLFWYQQALGQGPEFLTYFQNEAQLDKSGLPSDRFFAERPEGSVSTLKIQRTQQEDSAVYLCASSPSETGVYRGNIQYFGAGTRLSVL.

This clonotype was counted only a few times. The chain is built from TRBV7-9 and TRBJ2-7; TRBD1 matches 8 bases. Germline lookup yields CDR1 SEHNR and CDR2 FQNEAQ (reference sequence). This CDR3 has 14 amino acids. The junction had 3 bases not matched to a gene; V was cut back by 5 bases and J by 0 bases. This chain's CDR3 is CASSGTGFSYEQYF. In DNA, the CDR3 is TGTGCCAGCAGCGGGACAGGTTTCTCCTACGAGCAGTACTTC.

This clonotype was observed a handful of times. This CDR3 reads CSAGTAAAAFF. The CDR3 bases are TGCAGTGCCGGGACGGCGGCTGCAGCTTTCTTT. V and J are TRBV20-1 and TRBJ1-1; a possible D gene is TRBD1 (5 bases). The CDR3 extends over 11 amino acids. Germline assignment: CDR1 DFQATT and CDR2 SNEGSKA (reference sequence). Trimming cost V 6 bases and J 10 bases, with 15 bases left between them.

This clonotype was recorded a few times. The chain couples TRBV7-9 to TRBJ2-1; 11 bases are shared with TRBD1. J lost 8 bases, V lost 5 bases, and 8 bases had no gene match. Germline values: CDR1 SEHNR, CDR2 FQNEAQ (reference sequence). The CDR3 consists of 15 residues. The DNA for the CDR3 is TGTGCCAGCAGCCACCGGGACAGGGGGATCGATGAGCAGTTCTTC. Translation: CASSHRDRGIDEQFF.

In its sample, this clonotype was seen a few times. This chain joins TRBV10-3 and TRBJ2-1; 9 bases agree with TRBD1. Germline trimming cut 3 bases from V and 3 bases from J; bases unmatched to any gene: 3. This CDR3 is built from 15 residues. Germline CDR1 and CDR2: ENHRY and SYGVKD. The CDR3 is CAISDEGQGYNEQFF. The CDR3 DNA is TGTGCCATCAGTGACGAGGGACAGGGCTACAATGAGCAGTTCTTC.

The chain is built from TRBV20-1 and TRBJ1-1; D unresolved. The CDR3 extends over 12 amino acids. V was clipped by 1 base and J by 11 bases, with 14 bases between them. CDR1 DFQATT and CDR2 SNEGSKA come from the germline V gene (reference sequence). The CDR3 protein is CSARVDPGEAFF. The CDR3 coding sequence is TGCAGTGCTAGAGTGGACCCGGGAGAGGCTTTCTTT.

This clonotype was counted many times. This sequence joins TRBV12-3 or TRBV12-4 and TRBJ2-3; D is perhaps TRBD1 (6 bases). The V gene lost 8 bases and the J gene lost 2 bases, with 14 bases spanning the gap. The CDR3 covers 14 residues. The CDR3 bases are TGTGCCAGCGACTTTGGACAGAACACAGATACGCAGTATTTT. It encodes CASDFGQNTDTQYF.

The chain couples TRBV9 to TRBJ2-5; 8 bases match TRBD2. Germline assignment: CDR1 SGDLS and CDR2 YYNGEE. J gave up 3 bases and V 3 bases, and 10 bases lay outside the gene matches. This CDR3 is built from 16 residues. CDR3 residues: CASSANLGLAKETQYF. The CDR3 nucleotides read TGTGCCAGCAGCGCTAACCTCGGACTAGCAAAAGAGACCCAGTACTTC.

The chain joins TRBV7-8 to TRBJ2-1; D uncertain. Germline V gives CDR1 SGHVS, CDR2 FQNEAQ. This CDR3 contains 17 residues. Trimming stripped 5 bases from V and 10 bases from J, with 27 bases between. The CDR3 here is CASSPSASTRIGLEQFF. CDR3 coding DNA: TGTGCCAGCAGCCCCAGCGCCTCGACTCGCATAGGGTTGGAGCAGTTCTTC.

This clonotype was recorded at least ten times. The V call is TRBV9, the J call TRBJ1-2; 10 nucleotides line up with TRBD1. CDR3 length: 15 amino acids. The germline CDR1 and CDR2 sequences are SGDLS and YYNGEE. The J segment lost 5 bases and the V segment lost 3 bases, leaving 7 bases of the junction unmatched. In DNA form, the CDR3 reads TGTGCCAGCAGCGACCGGACAGGGGGGACGTATGGCTACACCTTC. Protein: CASSDRTGGTYGYTF. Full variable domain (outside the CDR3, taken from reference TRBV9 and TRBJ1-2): DSGVTQTPKHLITATGQRVTLRCSPRSGDLSVYWYQQSLDQGLQFLIQYYNGEERAKGNILERFSAQQFPDLHSELNLSSLELGDSALYFCASSDRTGGTYGYTFGSGTRLTVV.

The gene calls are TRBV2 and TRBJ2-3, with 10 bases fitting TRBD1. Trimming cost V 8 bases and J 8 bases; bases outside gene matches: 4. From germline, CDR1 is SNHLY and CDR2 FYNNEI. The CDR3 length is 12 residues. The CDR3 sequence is CASWTGGPTQYF. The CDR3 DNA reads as TGTGCCAGCTGGACAGGGGGTCCTACGCAGTATTTT. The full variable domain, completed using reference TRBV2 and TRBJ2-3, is EPEVTQTPSHQVTQMGQEVILRCVPISNHLYFYWYRQILGQKVEFLVSFYNNEISEKSEIFDDQFSVERPDGSNFTLKIRSTKLEDSAMYFCASWTGGPTQYFGPGTRLTVL.

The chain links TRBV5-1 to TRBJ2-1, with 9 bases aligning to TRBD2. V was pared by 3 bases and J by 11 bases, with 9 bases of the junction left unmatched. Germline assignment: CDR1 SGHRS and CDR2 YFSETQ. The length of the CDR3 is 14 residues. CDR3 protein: CASSWASGEAQQFF. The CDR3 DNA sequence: TGCGCCAGCAGCTGGGCTAGCGGGGAAGCCCAGCAGTTCTTC.

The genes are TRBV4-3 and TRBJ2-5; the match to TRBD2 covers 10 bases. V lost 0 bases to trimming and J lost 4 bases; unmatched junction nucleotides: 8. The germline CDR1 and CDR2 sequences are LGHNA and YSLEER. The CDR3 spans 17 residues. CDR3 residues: CASSQDWSGGATETQYF. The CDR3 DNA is TGCGCCAGCAGCCAAGATTGGAGCGGGGGGGCCACAGAGACCCAGTACTTC.

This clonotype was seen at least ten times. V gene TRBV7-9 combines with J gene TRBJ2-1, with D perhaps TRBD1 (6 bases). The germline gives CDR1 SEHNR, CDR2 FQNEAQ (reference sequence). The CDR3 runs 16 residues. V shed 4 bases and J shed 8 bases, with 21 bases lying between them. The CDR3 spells CASSYLGEQGNDEQFF. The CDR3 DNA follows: TGTGCCAGCAGCTATTTAGGGGAACAGGGCAATGATGAGCAGTTCTTC.

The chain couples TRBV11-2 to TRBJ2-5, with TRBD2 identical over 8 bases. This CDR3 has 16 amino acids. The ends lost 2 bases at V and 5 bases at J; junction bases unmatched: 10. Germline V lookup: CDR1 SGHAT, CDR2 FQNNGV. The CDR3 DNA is TGTGCCAGCAGCTTAACGCCCGGGCTAGCGGGCGAGACCCAGTACTTC. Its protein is CASSLTPGLAGETQYF.

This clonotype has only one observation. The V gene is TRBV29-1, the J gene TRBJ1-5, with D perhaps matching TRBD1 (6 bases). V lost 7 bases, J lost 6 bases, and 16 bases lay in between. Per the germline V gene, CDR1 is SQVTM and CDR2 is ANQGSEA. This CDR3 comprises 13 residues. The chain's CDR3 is CSAMDGGGQPQHF. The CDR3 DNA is TGCAGCGCTATGGATGGGGGCGGTCAGCCCCAGCATTTT.

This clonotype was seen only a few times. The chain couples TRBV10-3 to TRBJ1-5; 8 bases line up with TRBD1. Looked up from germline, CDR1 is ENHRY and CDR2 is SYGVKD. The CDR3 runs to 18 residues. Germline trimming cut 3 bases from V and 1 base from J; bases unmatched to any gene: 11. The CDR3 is CAISDLQIRTGSNQPQHF. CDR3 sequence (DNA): TGTGCCATCAGTGACCTACAAATACGGACAGGGAGCAATCAGCCCCAGCATTTT.